This TCR beta chain derives from a study of post-analysis software for immune sequencing data. Study summary: The disease courses covered relapsing-remitting, secondary progressive and progressive-relapsing multiple sclerosis. Study-wide points: Four or five TRBV segments were more frequent in patients than controls; TRBV5-6, TRBV5-1 and TRBV20-1 belonged to this group. Diversity measured as normalized Chao1 was significantly lower in multiple sclerosis patients than in controls.

Built from TCR beta cDNA, the libraries had unique molecular identifiers in them. MiXCR, run by TCRdb on the PCR reads, gives a single entry per CDR3 protein. The profile shows 600,000 to 700,000 distinct CDR3 sequences, approximately 60% of them singletons. Germline values: CDR1 SQVTM, CDR2 ANQGSEA. This CDR3 comprises 13 residues. V was clipped by 7 bases and J by 7 bases, with 19 bases between them. About this clonotype itself: What it recognizes is unknown.

The sample taken for sequencing was blood. The genes are TRBV29-1 and TRBJ1-1, with D perhaps TRBD1 (6 bases). This receptor was taken from a girl under 10 years old with multiple sclerosis. CDR3 residues: CSARSGGIGEAFF. The CDR3 nucleotides are TGCAGCGCCAGGTCGGGGGGCATTGGTGAAGCTTTCTTT.